The rows below give T cell receptor beta chains drawn from one sample of a study of blood T cell repertoires in COVID-19. The table came from immunoSEQ multiplex PCR; TCRdb's copy has only in-frame clones and leaves some out. The sample gives 130,000 to 150,000 clones, about 87% of which show up once; approximately 4% is in the top ten. The sample comprised peripheral blood. The receptors shown here come from a woman aged 40 to 49 with acute or convalescent COVID-19. Both conserved end residues are part of each CDR3. Fields, in order: D gene, clone size, V gene, J gene, CDR3 protein, CDR3 DNA. A D gene is named only where the DNA matches it firmly. Clone size, where shown, is once, few, many, or a class for clones that have expanded.

D gene: TRBD1; clone size: .; V gene: TRBV6-5; J gene: TRBJ2-7; CDR3 protein: CASSYMTGYEQYF; CDR3 DNA: TGTGCCAGCAGTTACATGACAGGGTACGAGCAGTACTTC
D gene: .; clone size: .; V gene: TRBV27; J gene: TRBJ1-1; CDR3 protein: CASSPFAGGTFF; CDR3 DNA: .
D gene: TRBD1; clone size: .; V gene: TRBV7-2; J gene: TRBJ1-1; CDR3 protein: CASSLQGQGRGNTEAFF; CDR3 DNA: TGTGCCAGCAGCTTACAGGGACAGGGAAGGGGGAACACTGAAGCTTTCTTT
D gene: TRBD2; clone size: few; V gene: TRBV7-2; J gene: TRBJ2-2; CDR3 protein: CASSLGASGMSTGELFF; CDR3 DNA: TGTGCCAGCAGCTTAGGGGCTAGCGGGATGAGCACCGGGGAGCTGTTTTTT
D gene: TRBD1; clone size: .; V gene: TRBV7-9; J gene: TRBJ1-1; CDR3 protein: CATRGLGGDLEAFF; CDR3 DNA: TGTGCCACCAGGGGGTTAGGGGGCGACTTAGAAGCTTTCTTT
D gene: .; clone size: once; V gene: TRBV6-4; J gene: TRBJ2-1; CDR3 protein: CASYTRIHDFQQFF; CDR3 DNA: TGTGCCAGTTACACGAGAATACATGACTTTCAGCAGTTCTTC
D gene: .; clone size: .; V gene: TRBV3-1/TRBV3-2; J gene: TRBJ2-3; CDR3 protein: CASSRGLLGESVDTQYF; CDR3 DNA: TGTGCCAGCAGCCGGGGTTTATTGGGAGAGTCTGTAGATACGCAGTATTTT
D gene: .; clone size: .; V gene: TRBV6-5; J gene: TRBJ1-1; CDR3 protein: CASSPGFAEAFF; CDR3 DNA: TGTGCCAGCAGTCCGGGGTTCGCTGAAGCTTTCTTT
D gene: TRBD2; clone size: once; V gene: TRBV20-1; J gene: TRBJ2-7; CDR3 protein: CSASRGALAGGYEQYF; CDR3 DNA: TGCAGTGCTAGTCGGGGTGCCCTAGCGGGAGGTTACGAGCAGTACTTC
D gene: TRBD1; clone size: .; V gene: TRBV7-9; J gene: TRBJ2-2; CDR3 protein: CASRSDRGAGELFF; CDR3 DNA: TGTGCCAGCAGGTCAGACAGGGGTGCCGGGGAGCTGTTTTTT
D gene: .; clone size: .; V gene: TRBV10-3; J gene: TRBJ1-5; CDR3 protein: CAISESTAQPQHF; CDR3 DNA: TGTGCCATCAGTGAGTCGACAGCTCAGCCCCAGCATTTT
D gene: .; clone size: .; V gene: TRBV12-3/TRBV12-4; J gene: TRBJ1-5; CDR3 protein: CASRRGFQPQHF; CDR3 DNA: TGTGCCAGCAGGAGGGGGTTTCAGCCCCAGCATTTT
D gene: .; clone size: .; V gene: TRBV24-1; J gene: TRBJ2-2; CDR3 protein: CATSDSQWSGNTGELFF; CDR3 DNA: TGTGCCACCAGTGATTCCCAGTGGAGCGGGAACACCGGGGAGCTGTTTTTT
D gene: .; clone size: .; V gene: TRBV4-3; J gene: TRBJ1-1; CDR3 protein: CASSQEIGRRTEAFF; CDR3 DNA: TGCGCCAGCAGCCAAGAAATCGGGAGGAGGACTGAAGCTTTCTTT
D gene: .; clone size: once; V gene: TRBV30; J gene: TRBJ1-2; CDR3 protein: CACARGVGYTF; CDR3 DNA: TGTGCCTGCGCCCGGGGGGTCGGCTACACCTTC
D gene: .; clone size: .; V gene: TRBV3-1/TRBV3-2; J gene: TRBJ2-2; CDR3 protein: CASSPMDGNGELFF; CDR3 DNA: TGTGCCAGCAGCCCGATGGACGGGAACGGGGAGCTGTTTTTT
D gene: .; clone size: .; V gene: TRBV11-3; J gene: TRBJ2-2; CDR3 protein: CASSLERAGELFF; CDR3 DNA: TGTGCCAGCAGCTTAGAGAGGGCCGGGGAGCTGTTTTTT
D gene: TRBD2; clone size: .; V gene: TRBV11-1; J gene: TRBJ2-5; CDR3 protein: CASSPRLAGGMETQYF; CDR3 DNA: TGTGCCAGCAGCCCCCGACTAGCGGGAGGAATGGAGACCCAGTACTTC
D gene: .; clone size: .; V gene: TRBV6-2/TRBV6-3; J gene: TRBJ2-7; CDR3 protein: CASSSFYEQYF; CDR3 DNA: TGTGCCAGCAGCTCCTTCTACGAGCAGTACTTC
D gene: .; clone size: .; V gene: TRBV5-5; J gene: TRBJ2-1; CDR3 protein: CASSSGGSSYNEQFF; CDR3 DNA: TGTGCCAGCAGCTCTGGAGGGAGCTCCTACAATGAGCAGTTCTTC
D gene: TRBD1; clone size: .; V gene: TRBV7-2; J gene: TRBJ2-7; CDR3 protein: CASSPTRDSFHEQYF; CDR3 DNA: TGTGCCAGCAGCCCAACCCGGGACAGCTTCCACGAGCAGTACTTC
D gene: .; clone size: .; V gene: TRBV27; J gene: TRBJ2-2; CDR3 protein: CASSPRGFANTGELFF; CDR3 DNA: TGTGCCAGCAGTCCCCGCGGTTTCGCGAACACCGGGGAGCTGTTTTTT
D gene: .; clone size: .; V gene: TRBV18; J gene: TRBJ1-2; CDR3 protein: CASSPGEHGYTF; CDR3 DNA: TGTGCCAGCTCACCAGGAGAGCATGGCTACACCTTC
D gene: TRBD2; clone size: once; V gene: TRBV27; J gene: TRBJ2-1; CDR3 protein: CASRPGTSGYNEQFF; CDR3 DNA: TGTGCCAGCAGACCCGGGACTAGCGGGTACAATGAGCAGTTCTTC
D gene: TRBD1; clone size: many; V gene: TRBV25-1; J gene: TRBJ2-1; CDR3 protein: CASTRTGVNEQFF; CDR3 DNA: TGTGCCAGCACCCGGACAGGGGTCAATGAGCAGTTCTTC
D gene: .; clone size: .; V gene: TRBV6-5; J gene: TRBJ2-5; CDR3 protein: CASTLHRGYQETQYF; CDR3 DNA: TGTGCCAGCACCTTACATAGGGGCTACCAAGAGACCCAGTACTTC
D gene: .; clone size: .; V gene: TRBV7-2; J gene: TRBJ1-4; CDR3 protein: CASSLEGGINEKLFF; CDR3 DNA: TGTGCCAGCAGCTTAGAGGGAGGGATCAATGAAAAACTGTTTTTT
D gene: TRBD1; clone size: few; V gene: TRBV19; J gene: TRBJ1-6; CDR3 protein: CAARTGVNNSPLHF; CDR3 DNA: TGTGCCGCCCGGACAGGGGTGAATAATTCACCCCTCCACTTT
D gene: TRBD2; clone size: .; V gene: TRBV4-1; J gene: TRBJ2-1; CDR3 protein: CASSHVSGGGSYNEQFF; CDR3 DNA: TGCGCCAGCAGCCACGTTAGCGGGGGGGGCTCCTACAATGAGCAGTTCTTC
D gene: .; clone size: .; V gene: TRBV29-1; J gene: TRBJ2-5; CDR3 protein: CSVDRQGETQYF; CDR3 DNA: TGCAGCGTTGATCGCCAGGGTGAGACCCAGTACTTC
D gene: .; clone size: .; V gene: TRBV11-2; J gene: TRBJ1-1; CDR3 protein: CASSQLGGNTEAFF; CDR3 DNA: TGTGCCAGCAGCCAACTAGGTGGTAACACTGAAGCTTTCTTT
D gene: .; clone size: .; V gene: TRBV19; J gene: TRBJ1-2; CDR3 protein: CASSIIGSGEPLTMFF; CDR3 DNA: TGTGCCAGTAGTATAATAGGCAGCGGTGAGCCCTTGACTATGTTCTTC
D gene: TRBD2; clone size: once; V gene: TRBV5-4; J gene: TRBJ2-7; CDR3 protein: CASSLGGGRYEQYF; CDR3 DNA: TGTGCCAGCAGCTTGGGCGGGGGGCGGTACGAGCAGTACTTC
D gene: TRBD2; clone size: .; V gene: TRBV30; J gene: TRBJ2-5; CDR3 protein: CAWSPGGPSKETQYF; CDR3 DNA: TGTGCCTGGAGCCCGGGGGGGCCATCGAAAGAGACCCAGTACTTC
D gene: .; clone size: few; V gene: TRBV18; J gene: TRBJ2-7; CDR3 protein: CASSPGGWAYEQYF; CDR3 DNA: TGTGCCAGCTCACCAGGAGGGTGGGCATACGAGCAGTACTTC
D gene: TRBD1; clone size: once; V gene: TRBV6-1; J gene: TRBJ2-7; CDR3 protein: CASSENRQGSSEQYF; CDR3 DNA: TGTGCCAGCAGTGAGAATCGACAGGGGTCATCCGAGCAGTACTTC
D gene: .; clone size: .; V gene: TRBV29-1; J gene: TRBJ1-1; CDR3 protein: CSVESRPRWGGGIDWDTEAFF; CDR3 DNA: TGCAGCGTTGAAAGTCGCCCCAGGTGGGGAGGGGGAATAGATTGGGACACTGAAGCTTTCTTT
D gene: TRBD1; clone size: .; V gene: TRBV3-1/TRBV3-2; J gene: TRBJ1-5; CDR3 protein: CASSLQGEVGNQPQHF; CDR3 DNA: TGTGCCAGCAGTCTCCAGGGGGAAGTTGGCAATCAGCCCCAGCATTTT
D gene: .; clone size: .; V gene: TRBV9; J gene: TRBJ2-5; CDR3 protein: CASSVEGGWQETQYF; CDR3 DNA: TGTGCCAGCAGCGTAGAGGGGGGGTGGCAAGAGACCCAGTACTTC
D gene: .; clone size: .; V gene: TRBV20-1; J gene: TRBJ1-2; CDR3 protein: CSYLEGGSYTF; CDR3 DNA: TGCAGTTACCTAGAGGGGGGGAGCTACACCTTC
D gene: TRBD1; clone size: .; V gene: TRBV5-1; J gene: TRBJ2-3; CDR3 protein: CASRGDRVADTQYF; CDR3 DNA: TGCGCCAGCAGGGGGGACAGGGTGGCAGATACGCAGTATTTT
D gene: TRBD2; clone size: few; V gene: TRBV20-1; J gene: TRBJ2-1; CDR3 protein: CSASRREGGEQFF; CDR3 DNA: TGCAGTGCTAGTCGTCGGGAGGGAGGTGAGCAGTTCTTC
D gene: .; clone size: .; V gene: TRBV30; J gene: TRBJ2-7; CDR3 protein: CAWSLGGLEQYF; CDR3 DNA: TGTGCCTGGAGTCTAGGGGGTCTCGAGCAGTACTTC
D gene: .; clone size: once; V gene: TRBV6-6; J gene: TRBJ1-1; CDR3 protein: CASSPGQLLNTEAFF; CDR3 DNA: TGTGCCAGCAGCCCCGGACAGCTGTTGAACACTGAAGCTTTCTTT
D gene: .; clone size: .; V gene: TRBV5-1; J gene: TRBJ2-2; CDR3 protein: CASSLVPGELFF; CDR3 DNA: TGCGCCAGCAGCCTCGTTCCCGGGGAGCTGTTTTTT
D gene: TRBD1; clone size: .; V gene: TRBV29-1; J gene: TRBJ2-4; CDR3 protein: CSYLGQGDIQYF; CDR3 DNA: TGCAGCTACCTGGGACAGGGCGACATTCAGTACTTC
D gene: .; clone size: .; V gene: TRBV6-2/TRBV6-3; J gene: TRBJ1-5; CDR3 protein: CASSYGRAGSNQPQHF; CDR3 DNA: TGTGCCAGCAGTTACGGCAGGGCGGGGAGCAATCAGCCCCAGCATTTT
D gene: .; clone size: few; V gene: TRBV7-9; J gene: TRBJ1-1; CDR3 protein: CASSLGVGRNTEAFF; CDR3 DNA: TGTGCCAGCAGCTTAGGGGTGGGGCGGAACACTGAAGCTTTCTTT
D gene: TRBD2; clone size: .; V gene: TRBV5-5; J gene: TRBJ2-2; CDR3 protein: CASSLWGGLPRELFF; CDR3 DNA: TGTGCCAGCAGCTTGTGGGGGGGACTCCCACGGGAGCTGTTTTTT
D gene: .; clone size: .; V gene: TRBV18; J gene: TRBJ1-5; CDR3 protein: CASSPGKGNQPQHF; CDR3 DNA: TGTGCCAGCTCACCAGGGAAGGGGAATCAGCCCCAGCATTTT
D gene: .; clone size: .; V gene: TRBV7-9; J gene: TRBJ1-2; CDR3 protein: CASSSTAGFDYGYTF; CDR3 DNA: TGTGCCAGCAGCTCCACCGCAGGGTTTGACTATGGCTACACCTTC
D gene: .; clone size: .; V gene: TRBV9; J gene: TRBJ1-1; CDR3 protein: CASSVGPGTEAFF; CDR3 DNA: TGTGCCAGCAGCGTAGGCCCGGGCACTGAAGCTTTCTTT
D gene: .; clone size: .; V gene: TRBV7-9; J gene: TRBJ1-1; CDR3 protein: CASSLDWANTEAFF; CDR3 DNA: TGTGCCAGCAGCCTCGATTGGGCGAACACTGAAGCTTTCTTT
D gene: .; clone size: .; V gene: TRBV7-9; J gene: TRBJ2-7; CDR3 protein: CASSLTDRTYEQYF; CDR3 DNA: TGTGCCAGCAGCTTAACGGACAGAACCTACGAGCAGTACTTC
D gene: TRBD2; clone size: once; V gene: TRBV5-5; J gene: TRBJ2-3; CDR3 protein: CASSSSGGATDTQYF; CDR3 DNA: TGTGCCAGCAGCTCGAGCGGGGGGGCTACAGATACGCAGTATTTT